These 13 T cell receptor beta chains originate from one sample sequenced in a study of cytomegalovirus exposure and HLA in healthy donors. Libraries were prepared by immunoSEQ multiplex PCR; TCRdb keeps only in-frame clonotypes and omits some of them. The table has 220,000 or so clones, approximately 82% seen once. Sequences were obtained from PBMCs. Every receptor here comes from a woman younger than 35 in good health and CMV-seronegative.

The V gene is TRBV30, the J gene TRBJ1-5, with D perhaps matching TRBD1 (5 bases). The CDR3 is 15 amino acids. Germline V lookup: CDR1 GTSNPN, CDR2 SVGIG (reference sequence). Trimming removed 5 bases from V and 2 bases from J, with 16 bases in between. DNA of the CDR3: TGTGCCTGGGAACCGACAGCCCGAGGCAATCAGCCCCAGCATTTT. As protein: CAWEPTARGNQPQHF.

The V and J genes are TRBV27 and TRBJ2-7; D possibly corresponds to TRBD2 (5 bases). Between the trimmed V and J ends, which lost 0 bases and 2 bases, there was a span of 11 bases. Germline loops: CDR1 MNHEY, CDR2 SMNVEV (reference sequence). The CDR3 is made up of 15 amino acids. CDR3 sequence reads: CASSLSTLATYEQYF. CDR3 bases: TGTGCCAGCAGTTTATCGACGCTAGCTACCTACGAGCAGTACTTC.

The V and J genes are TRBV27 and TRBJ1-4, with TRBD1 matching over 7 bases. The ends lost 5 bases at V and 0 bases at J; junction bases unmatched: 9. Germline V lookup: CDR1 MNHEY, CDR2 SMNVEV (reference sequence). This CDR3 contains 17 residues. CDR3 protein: CASSPHPGTATNEKLFF. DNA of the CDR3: TGTGCCAGCAGTCCCCACCCAGGGACAGCAACTAATGAAAAACTGTTTTTT.

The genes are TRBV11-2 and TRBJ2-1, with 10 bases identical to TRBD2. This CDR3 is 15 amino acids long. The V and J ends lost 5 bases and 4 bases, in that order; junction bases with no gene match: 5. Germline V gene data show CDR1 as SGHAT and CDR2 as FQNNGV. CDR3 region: CASSPGLAEYNEQFF. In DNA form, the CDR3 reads TGTGCCAGCAGCCCAGGACTAGCGGAGTACAATGAGCAGTTCTTC. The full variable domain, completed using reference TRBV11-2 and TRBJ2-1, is EAGVAQSPRYKIIEKRQSVAFWCNPISGHATLYWYQQILGQGPKLLIQFQNNGVVDDSQLPKDRFSAERLKGVDSTLKIQPAKLEDSAVYLCASSPGLAEYNEQFFGPGTRLTVL.

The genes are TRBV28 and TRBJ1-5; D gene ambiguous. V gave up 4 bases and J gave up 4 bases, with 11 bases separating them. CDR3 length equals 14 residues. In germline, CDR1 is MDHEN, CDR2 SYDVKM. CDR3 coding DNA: TGTGCCAGCAGTTACACTATGCTGAATCAGCCCCAGCATTTT. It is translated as CASSYTMLNQPQHF.

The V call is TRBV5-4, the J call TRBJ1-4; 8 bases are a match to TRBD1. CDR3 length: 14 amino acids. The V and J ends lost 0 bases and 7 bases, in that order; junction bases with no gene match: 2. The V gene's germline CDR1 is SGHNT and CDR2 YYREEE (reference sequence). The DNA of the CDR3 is TGTGCCAGCAGCTTGGCAGGGGGCGGTGAAAAACTGTTTTTT. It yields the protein CASSLAGGGEKLFF.

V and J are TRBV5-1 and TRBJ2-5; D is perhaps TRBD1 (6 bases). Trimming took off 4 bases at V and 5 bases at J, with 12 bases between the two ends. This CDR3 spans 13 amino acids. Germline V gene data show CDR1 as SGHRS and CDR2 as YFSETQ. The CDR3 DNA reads TGCGCCAGCAGCCTCCAGGGGCGGGAGACCCAGTACTTC. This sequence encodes CASSLQGRETQYF.

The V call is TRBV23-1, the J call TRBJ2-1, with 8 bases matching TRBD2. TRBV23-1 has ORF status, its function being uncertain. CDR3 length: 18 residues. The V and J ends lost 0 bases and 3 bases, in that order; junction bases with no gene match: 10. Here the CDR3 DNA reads TGCGCCAGCAGTCAATCGCGGGGGGCGGAGGTAGGCTACAATGAGCAGTTCTTC. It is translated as CASSQSRGAEVGYNEQFF.

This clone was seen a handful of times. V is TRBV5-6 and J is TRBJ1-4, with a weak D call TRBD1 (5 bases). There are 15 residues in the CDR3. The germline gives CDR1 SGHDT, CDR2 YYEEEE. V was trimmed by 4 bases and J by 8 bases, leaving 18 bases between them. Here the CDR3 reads CASSVPGYSDEKLFF. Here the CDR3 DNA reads TGTGCCAGCAGCGTTCCAGGGTATTCTGACGAAAAACTGTTTTTT.

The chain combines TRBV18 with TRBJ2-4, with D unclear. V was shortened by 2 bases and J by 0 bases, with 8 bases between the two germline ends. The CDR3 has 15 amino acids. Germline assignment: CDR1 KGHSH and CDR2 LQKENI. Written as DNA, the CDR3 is TGTGCCAGCTCACCAGACCAGCTAGCCAAAAACATTCAGTACTTC. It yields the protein CASSPDQLAKNIQYF.

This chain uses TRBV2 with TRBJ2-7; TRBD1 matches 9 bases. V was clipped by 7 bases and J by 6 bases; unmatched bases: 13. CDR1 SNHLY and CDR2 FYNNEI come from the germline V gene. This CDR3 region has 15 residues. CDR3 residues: CASKEVGTGIGEQYF. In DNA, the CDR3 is TGTGCCAGCAAAGAAGTAGGGACAGGGATCGGCGAGCAGTACTTC.

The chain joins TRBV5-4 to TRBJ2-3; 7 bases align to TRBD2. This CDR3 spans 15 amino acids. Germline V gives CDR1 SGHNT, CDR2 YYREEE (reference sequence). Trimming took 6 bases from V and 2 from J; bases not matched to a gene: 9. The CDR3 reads CASTFRGRDTDTQYF. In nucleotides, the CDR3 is TGTGCCAGCACCTTTCGTGGGAGGGACACAGATACGCAGTATTTT.

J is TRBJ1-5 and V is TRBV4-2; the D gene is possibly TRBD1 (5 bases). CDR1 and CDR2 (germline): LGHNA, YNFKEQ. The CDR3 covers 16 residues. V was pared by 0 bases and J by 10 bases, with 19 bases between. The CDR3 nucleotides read TGTGCCAGCAGCCAAGAAGATGGGCAGGGAATCCAACCCCAGCATTTT. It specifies CASSQEDGQGIQPQHF.